These T cell receptor beta chains were read from a single sample in a study of T cell responses to AZD1222 COVID-19 vaccine. TCRdb's table, derived via immunoSEQ multiplex PCR, lists solely in-frame clones and lacks some. The repertoire includes over 200,000 clones, around 94% of them detected once, and 1.5% to 2% sits in the top ten. Specimen: peripheral blood, collected 28 days after the second dose of the MenACWY control vaccine. Every receptor here comes from an adult who received the MenACWY meningococcal vaccine as a control. The CDR3 runs from the conserved cysteine through the conserved F or W. A D gene is named only where the DNA matches it firmly.

TRBJ1-2,TRBD1,TRBV5-1,TGCGCCAGCAGCTTGACAGGGGCGGATGGCTACACCTTC,CASSLTGADGYTF
TRBJ2-4,NA,TRBV19,TGTGCCAGTAGTATAGATCCTCTGACGAGGGACGCCAAAAACATTCAGTACTTC,CASSIDPLTRDAKNIQYF
TRBJ2-7,TRBD1,TRBV7-6,TGTGCCAGCAGCGGGGGGACAGGTGGATACGAGCAGTACTTC,CASSGGTGGYEQYF
TRBJ2-2,TRBD2,TRBV5-1,TGCGCCAGCAGCTCCGCTAGCGGGATTGGTACCGGGGAGCTGTTTTTT,CASSSASGIGTGELFF
TRBJ2-1,NA,TRBV6-6,TGTGCCAGCAGGGCAGGGTTCAATGAGCAGTTCTTC,CASRAGFNEQFF
TRBJ2-1,NA,TRBV9,TGTGCCAGCAGCCCTCAACACAATGAGCAGTTCTTC,CASSPQHNEQFF
TRBJ2-3,TRBD1,TRBV19,TGTGCCAGCTCCGCGACAGGGGGGCGAGATACGCAGTATTTT,CASSATGGRDTQYF
TRBJ1-2,TRBD1,TRBV28,TGTGCCAGCAGTTTCCGACAGGGATCCAGTGGCTACACCTTC,CASSFRQGSSGYTF
TRBJ1-2,NA,TRBV6-2/TRBV6-3,TGTGCCAGCAGTTACGGGGGAACGTACCTCTATGGCTACACCTTC,CASSYGGTYLYGYTF
TRBJ1-3,NA,TRBV29-1,TGCAGCGTGATTTTCGACGGAAACACCATATATTTT,CSVIFDGNTIYF
TRBJ2-1,NA,TRBV28,TGTGCCAGCAGCCCCTTTGCTTGGGAGTATACGAATGAGCAGTTCTTC,CASSPFAWEYTNEQFF
TRBJ2-7,NA,TRBV28,TGTGCCACTAGGAAGGAACAGACCTCCTACGAGCAGTACTTC,CATRKEQTSYEQYF
TRBJ2-1,NA,TRBV9,TGTGCCAGCAGCCCCGGGGGAGCCTACAATGAGCAGTTCTTC,CASSPGGAYNEQFF
TRBJ2-7,TRBD1,TRBV6-5,TGTGCCAGCAGTTACCGATTCTTGGACAGGGTTTACGAGCAGTACTTC,CASSYRFLDRVYEQYF
TRBJ1-5,NA,TRBV6-5,TGTGCCAGCAATTCGGGGTTCTTGAATCAGCCCCAGCATTTT,CASNSGFLNQPQHF
TRBJ1-2,NA,TRBV15,TGTGCCACCAGCAGAGAGGCTGGGGCAGAAGGCTACACCTTC,CATSREAGAEGYTF
TRBJ2-3,NA,TRBV6-6,TGTGCCAGCACACGGGAGCCGACAGATACGCAGTATTTT,CASTREPTDTQYF
TRBJ2-5,NA,TRBV5-1,TGCGCCAGCAGCTTGGGCTGGGGGACCCAGTACTTC,CASSLGWGTQYF